These T cell receptor beta chains were read from a single sample in a study of blood T cell repertoires in COVID-19. The data were produced by immunoSEQ multiplex PCR, yet TCRdb's version contains in-frame clones alone and is incomplete. The data hold about 270,000 clones, with 88% observed a single time. Material: PBMCs or T cells enriched from blood (not recorded which). These receptors came from a woman in her fifties or sixties who had recovered from COVID-19. The CDR3 runs from the conserved cysteine through the conserved F or W. Each record gives: CDR3 length, V gene, CDR3 protein.

>14|TRBV18
CASGRDSRDYGYTF
>15|TRBV28
CASGRRGQGNSPLHF
>17|TRBV7-8
CASSPGGRRRSGNTIYF
>16|TRBV5-6
CASRNTRHANTGELFF
>15|TRBV5-4
CASSGPGLASNEQFF
>17|TRBV7-7
CASSPLGGDALRTEAFF
>16|TRBV9
CASSPRDWINTDTQYF
>17|TRBV3-1/TRBV3-2
CASSQGSRTGGADTQYF
>15|TRBV30
CAWSVLAGGYNEQFF
>15|TRBV7-9
CASRKGAVLGSPLHF
>15|TRBV4-3
CASSQGQGPNQPQHF
>18|TRBV29-1
CSVESDSGRASPYNEQFF
>13|TRBV2
CASSVTPVTEAFF
>13|TRBV19
CASGGHSFYGYTF
>16|TRBV5-1
CASSAEAGGQVDTQYF
>13|TRBV2
CASSSGPGDTIYF
>16|TRBV7-9
CASSLWVGRESYEQYF
>14|TRBV5-1
CASSLGQDIYGYTF
>15|TRBV19
CASSIAAGGPDTQYF
>13|TRBV30
CAWSRDKGNIQYF
>15|TRBV19
CASSIEWGPNTEAFF
>15|TRBV28
CASTPRGRGDKKLFF
>12|TRBV28
CASSLPGQTQYF
>17|TRBV27
CASSLFGLAEFTDTQYF
>18|TRBV5-1
CASSLPATANSGANVLTF
>14|TRBV7-9
CASSRTDSNYGYTF
>11|TRBV20-1
CSASWGTGFHF
>16|TRBV13
CASSYRVSGSSYEQYF
>14|TRBV5-1
CASSFQGSNYGYTF
>15|TRBV25-1
CASSEGQEGIEKLFF
>12|TRBV12-3/TRBV12-4
CASSQDSYEQYF